The next 25 T cell receptor beta chains were all read from a single sample in a study of T cell responses to AZD1222 COVID-19 vaccine. Profiled with immunoSEQ multiplex PCR; TCRdb holds only in-frame clones, not every one. The profile shows about 97,000 clones, about 88% of them singletons. This specimen was peripheral blood, taken on day 0 of AZD1222 vaccination. The receptor set was obtained from an adult in good health.

This clone was seen once. The chain uses TRBV5-1 and TRBJ2-1; tentatively, D is TRBD2 (6 bases). The CDR3 sequence is 12 residues long. From germline, CDR1 is SGHRS and CDR2 YFSETQ. V lost 6 bases and J 8 bases, leaving 12 bases between the germline ends. The CDR3 DNA is TGCGCCAGCACCCTGGGAGGAGATGAGCAGTTCTTC. Translating gives CASTLGGDEQFF. The complete variable domain, with remaining parts taken from reference TRBV5-1 and TRBJ2-1, reads KAGVTQTPRYLIKTRGQQVTLSCSPISGHRSVSWYQQTPGQGLQFLFEYFSETQRNKGNFPGRFSGRQFSNSRSEMNVSTLELGDSALYLCASTLGGDEQFFGPGTRLTVL.

Notes on this clone: The junction differs from germline at one of its ends, possibly a read error. V gene TRBV4-3 combines with J gene TRBJ1-3, with TRBD1 matching over 9 bases. This CDR3 is built from 12 residues. Germline V gene data show CDR1 as LGHNA and CDR2 as YSLEER. CDR3 DNA sequence: TGCGCCAGCAGCCAGGGACAGGGAGGTAAAGATTTT. Protein product: CASSQGQGGKDF.

This clone came up a few times. The chain links TRBV5-4 to TRBJ1-6, with D possibly matching TRBD1 (6 bases). The CDR3 runs 15 residues. From germline, CDR1 is SGHNT and CDR2 YYREEE (reference sequence). The V end lost 0 bases, the J end lost 9 bases, and 13 bases lay between the germline ends. CDR3 residues: CASSLALGASSPLHF. CDR3 sequence (DNA): TGTGCCAGCAGCTTGGCACTGGGGGCAAGTTCACCCCTCCACTTT. The complete variable domain, with remaining parts taken from reference TRBV5-4 and TRBJ1-6, reads ETGVTQSPTHLIKTRGQQVTLRCSSQSGHNTVSWYQQALGQGPQFIFQYYREEENGRGNFPPRFSGLQFPNYSSELNVNALELDDSALYLCASSLALGASSPLHFGNGTRLTVT.

J is TRBJ1-1 and V is TRBV5-1; D is unresolved. Trimming cost V 4 bases and J 1 base, with 11 bases left between them. The length of the CDR3 is 14 residues. The germline V gene encodes CDR1 SGHRS and CDR2 YFSETQ. The CDR3 nucleotides read TGCGCCAGCAGCGTGGGCCAGGAGAACACTGAAGCTTTCTTT. Translated: CASSVGQENTEAFF.

This clone was recorded only once. This chain's CDR3 is CASSLTAGLDEQFF. The DNA for the CDR3 is TGTGCCAGCAGTTTAACGGCGGGGTTGGATGAGCAGTTCTTC. V usage is TRBV27 and J usage is TRBJ2-1, with D possibly TRBD2 on 6 matching bases. Trimming shortened V by 2 bases and J by 8 bases, and 13 bases separated the two germline ends. The CDR3 is 14 amino acids. Per the germline V gene, CDR1 is MNHEY and CDR2 is SMNVEV (reference sequence).

The rearrangement links TRBV27 to TRBJ2-7, with TRBD2 matching over 10 bases. The V gene end was trimmed by 3 bases and the J gene end by 2 bases; junction bases not matched to a gene: 13. The CDR3 has 18 residues. Germline V gives CDR1 MNHEY, CDR2 SMNVEV (reference sequence). CDR3 nucleotides: TGTGCCAGCAGTTTCCGGCTAGCGGGGGCTTACTCCCCCTACGAGCAGTACTTC. It specifies CASSFRLAGAYSPYEQYF.

This chain joins TRBV5-5 and TRBJ1-1, with D possibly TRBD1 on 6 matching bases. Trimming shortened V by 3 bases and J by 5 bases, and 11 bases separated the two germline ends. This CDR3 comprises 13 residues. Germline CDR1 reads SGHKS; CDR2 reads YYEKEE (reference sequence). DNA of the CDR3: TGTGCCAGCAGCTACACAGGGCAAACTGAAGCTTTCTTT. It specifies CASSYTGQTEAFF.

The V call is TRBV30, the J call TRBJ2-7, with 8 nucleotides matching TRBD2. The CDR3 length is 14 residues. The trim removed 8 bases at V and 2 bases at J, leaving 11 bases unmatched. Per germline, CDR1 GTSNPN and CDR2 SVGIG (reference sequence). The chain's CDR3 is CAPKAGAKAYEQYF. The CDR3 region has the DNA TGTGCCCCAAAAGCGGGGGCAAAGGCCTACGAGCAGTACTTC.

A word on this clone: Other DNA sequences of this sample code for an identical CDR3. The rearrangement links TRBV5-1 to TRBJ1-3; D remains ambiguous. Trimming cost V 0 bases and J 0 bases, with 4 bases left between them. Germline CDR1 and CDR2: SGHRS and YFSETQ. The CDR3 totals 14 residues. CDR3 protein: CASSLGSSGNTIYF. Written as DNA, the CDR3 is TGCGCCAGCAGCTTGGGATCCTCTGGAAACACCATATATTTT.

In its sample, this clone was seen once. The chain recombines TRBV12-3 or TRBV12-4 with TRBJ1-2; TRBD1 is a possible D gene (6 bases). The CDR3 sequence is 13 residues long. Trimming removed 4 bases from V and 6 bases from J, with 12 bases in between. The CDR3, as DNA: TGTGCCAGCAGTTCTAGACAGGAGGATGGCTACACCTTC. Its protein is CASSSRQEDGYTF.

This clone is a singleton in its sample. V is TRBV7-9 and J is TRBJ2-6; no clear D gene. CDR1 and CDR2 from the germline V gene are SEHNR and FQNEAQ (reference sequence). Trimming removed 8 bases at V and 0 bases at J, with 14 bases between. The CDR3 covers 16 residues. The chain's CDR3 is CASAAKWSSGANVLTF. Here the CDR3 DNA reads TGTGCCAGCGCGGCGAAGTGGAGCTCTGGGGCCAACGTCCTGACTTTC.

The chain employs TRBV6-5 and TRBJ1-1; no reliable D call. CDR3 length: 14 amino acids. V lost 5 bases and J 3 bases, leaving 13 bases between the germline ends. In germline, CDR1 is MNHEY, CDR2 SVGAGI. The DNA for the CDR3 is TGTGCCAGCAGTCCCCTTAGCGTCTACACTGAAGCTTTCTTT. Translating it yields CASSPLSVYTEAFF.

The chain joins TRBV20-1 to TRBJ1-2, with TRBD1 matching over 8 bases. Germline CDR1 and CDR2: DFQATT and SNEGSKA (reference sequence). After removal of 3 bases from V and 4 bases from J, the junction contained 10 bases not matched to a gene. The length of the CDR3 is 15 residues. This chain's CDR3 is CSASVGTGEIYGYTF. The CDR3 DNA reads as TGCAGTGCTAGTGTCGGGACAGGAGAAATCTATGGCTACACCTTC.

This sequence joins TRBV7-2 and TRBJ2-5, with 7 bases that match TRBD2. Germline V gene sequence: CDR1 SGHTA, CDR2 FQGNSA. The CDR3 extends over 15 amino acids. V dropped 5 bases and J dropped 5; count of bases not matched to a gene: 11. The DNA of the CDR3 is TGTGCCAGCAGCCCCGCGGGGGTTGCGAGTGAGACCCAGTACTTC. Protein: CASSPAGVASETQYF.

J is TRBJ2-7 and V is TRBV10-2, with D possibly matching TRBD2 (6 bases). V was cut by 2 bases and J by 0 bases, with 14 bases left in between. The CDR3 spans 16 residues. Germline CDR1 and CDR2: WSHSY and SAAADI. Here the CDR3 reads CASSEAGTVSSYEQYF. DNA of the CDR3: TGCGCCAGCAGTGAGGCGGGGACGGTGAGCTCCTACGAGCAGTACTTC.

The chain's CDR3 is CATSDLNLAGGRYEQFF. CDR3 coding DNA: TGTGCCACCAGTGATTTAAATCTAGCGGGGGGGCGATATGAGCAGTTCTTC. This sequence joins TRBV24-1 and TRBJ2-1; 12 bases align to TRBD2. V lost 1 base to trimming and J lost 8 bases; unmatched junction nucleotides: 8. There are 17 residues in the CDR3. From germline, CDR1 is KGHDR and CDR2 SFDVKD.

CDR3: CASSSPDRGRGETQYF. As DNA, the CDR3 is TGTGCCAGCAGCTCGCCAGACAGGGGCCGAGGGGAGACCCAGTACTTC. The rearrangement joins TRBV5-4 to TRBJ2-5, with 8 bases lining up with TRBD1. The CDR3 runs to 16 residues. J was trimmed by 5 bases and V by 3 bases; bases with no gene match: 12. Looked up from germline, CDR1 is SGHNT and CDR2 is YYREEE (reference sequence).

This sequence joins TRBV6-2 or TRBV6-3 and TRBJ2-7, with D perhaps assigned TRBD1 or TRBD2 (5 bases each). Germline lookup yields CDR1 MNHEY and CDR2 SVGEGT. The CDR3 length is 15 residues. The V and J ends lost 2 bases and 0 bases respectively, with 11 bases between them. CDR3 sequence reads: CASSYPGPPSYEQYF. The CDR3 DNA follows: TGTGCCAGCAGTTACCCGGGGCCGCCCTCCTACGAGCAGTACTTC.

The chain uses TRBV12-3 or TRBV12-4 and TRBJ1-5; 9 bases are a match to TRBD1. This CDR3 has 13 amino acids. Trimming cost V 6 bases and J 6 bases; bases outside gene matches: 3. The CDR3 loop is CASRGQGLQPQHF. The DNA of the CDR3 is TGTGCCAGCAGGGGACAGGGTCTTCAGCCCCAGCATTTT.

The chain employs TRBV5-1 and TRBJ1-6, with D possibly matching TRBD1 (6 bases). Trimming removed 1 base at V and 0 bases at J, with 8 bases between. In germline, CDR1 is SGHRS, CDR2 YFSETQ. The CDR3 loop spans 16 amino acids. The CDR3 DNA reads TGCGCCAGCAGCTTGACAGGGAGCTCCTATAATTCACCCCTCCACTTT. Translated, it gives CASSLTGSSYNSPLHF.

The V and J genes are TRBV7-8 and TRBJ2-7; 7 bases match TRBD1. CDR3 length: 15 residues. Germline CDR1 is SGHVS and CDR2 is FQNEAQ. Unmatched junction bases numbered 11, after V lost 3 bases and J lost 6 bases. DNA of the CDR3: TGTGCCAGCAGCTTGGCCGGGACAGACGGCGGCGAGCAGTACTTC. This translates into CASSLAGTDGGEQYF.

This chain uses TRBV19 with TRBJ1-1; D is uncertain. Germline CDR1 LNHDA, CDR2 SQIVND (reference sequence). Trimming left V 6 bases short and J 5 bases short, with 10 bases between. The CDR3 runs to 12 residues. As DNA, the CDR3 is TGTGCCAGTAGGGCGGGTGGTACTGAAGCTTTCTTT. Translating gives CASRAGGTEAFF.

The V gene is TRBV9, the J gene TRBJ1-6, with 9 bases matching TRBD1. Germline V gene data show CDR1 as SGDLS and CDR2 as YYNGEE. CDR3 size: 17 residues. The V segment lost 3 bases and the J segment 6 bases; nucleotides outside the gene matches: 10. The chain's CDR3 is CASSATPPGQGNSPLHF. CDR3 nucleotide sequence: TGTGCCAGCAGCGCCACCCCCCCGGGACAGGGTAATTCACCCCTCCACTTT.

V is TRBV11-2 and J is TRBJ2-2; D is possibly TRBD2 (7 bases). V was pared by 3 bases and J by 7 bases, with 24 bases between. Germline CDR1 is SGHAT and CDR2 is FQNNGV. This CDR3 has 18 amino acids. CDR3 nucleotides: TGTGCCAGCAGCTTTCAGTCTTTGATCGGGGGGCGAGGCGGGGAGCTGTTTTTT. It is translated as CASSFQSLIGGRGGELFF.

This chain links TRBV6-1 with TRBJ2-5, with TRBD2 identical over 9 bases. The CDR3 has 14 residues. The V gene's germline CDR1 is MNHNS and CDR2 SASEGT. V was clipped by 6 bases and J by 5 bases; unmatched bases: 7. The chain's CDR3 is CASRVSGGWETQYF. The CDR3 bases are TGTGCCAGCAGGGTTAGCGGGGGTTGGGAGACCCAGTACTTC.